What follows are 23 T cell receptor beta chains derived from one specimen sequenced in a study of CD8+ T cells in alopecia areata (dated by TCRdb to about 2018). The time point label, read with the paper, signifies: baseline before oral tofacitinib. Preparation of the library involved the immunoSEQ multiplex PCR assay. RNA was extracted from all samples and reverse transcribed into cDNA as template for TCR sequencing. TCRdb re-hosts the immuneACCESS table, in-frame sequences only. Its copies lack some clones; in the studies checked, an unresolved V gene accounts for under half of them, and the cause for the rest is not known. This sample holds 150,000 to 160,000 clones; about 50% were observed only once. Of the sample, around 19% falls within the top ten clones. This specimen was CD8+ T cells sorted from blood, taken at week 0. The receptors shown here come from a human donor with alopecia areata.

This clone appeared a few times. J is TRBJ2-4 and V is TRBV5-5, with 9 nucleotides matching TRBD1. V gave up 3 bases and J gave up 3 bases; unmatched junction bases: 7. CDR1 is SGHKS, CDR2 YYEKEE, per germline (reference sequence). The CDR3 runs 16 residues. CDR3 protein: CASSSTGGEGKNIQYF. CDR3 in DNA: TGTGCCAGCAGCTCAACAGGGGGCGAGGGCAAAAACATTCAGTACTTC.

The rearrangement links TRBV10-3 to TRBJ2-1; perhaps TRBD1 as D (5 bases). This CDR3 has 12 amino acids. Trimming took off 6 bases at V and 7 bases at J, with 10 bases between the two ends. Per the germline V gene, CDR1 is ENHRY and CDR2 is SYGVKD. The CDR3 nucleotides read TGTGCCATCAGGGACACCTTAAATGAGCAGTTCTTC. This translates into CAIRDTLNEQFF.

This chain joins TRBV4-1 and TRBJ2-7; 7 nucleotides agree with TRBD1. The CDR3 runs 16 residues. Germline V gives CDR1 MGHRA, CDR2 YSYEKL. The J segment lost 3 bases and the V segment lost 0 bases, leaving 8 bases of the junction unmatched. CDR3 sequence reads: CASSQDLGTVSYEQYF. Here the CDR3 DNA reads TGCGCCAGCAGCCAAGACCTAGGGACAGTTAGCTACGAGCAGTACTTC.

This chain joins TRBV19 and TRBJ1-6; the D is unclear. The length of the CDR3 is 12 residues. The V gene's germline CDR1 is LNHDA and CDR2 SQIVND (reference sequence). Deletions cut 5 bases from V and 9 bases from J, with 8 bases between. The CDR3 loop reads CASSVAGSPLHF. The DNA of the CDR3 is TGTGCCAGTAGTGTGGCGGGTTCACCCCTCCACTTT.

V usage is TRBV7-9 and J usage is TRBJ1-2, with D possibly being TRBD1 (6 bases). V lost 2 bases and J 7 bases, leaving 20 bases between the germline ends. This CDR3 contains 16 residues. Germline CDR1 SEHNR, CDR2 FQNEAQ (reference sequence). The CDR3 DNA follows: TGTGCCAGCAGCTTATCGACAGGTCTAATACGCGGTGGCTACACCTTC. Protein sequence: CASSLSTGLIRGGYTF.

V gene TRBV13 combines with J gene TRBJ2-7; 8 bases are a match to TRBD2. The ends lost 6 bases at V and 6 bases at J; junction bases unmatched: 10. Germline lookup yields CDR1 PRHDT and CDR2 FYEKMQ (reference sequence). The CDR3 runs to 14 residues. The CDR3 sequence is CASSVGLGFREQYF. CDR3 nucleotides: TGTGCCAGCAGTGTGGGACTAGGGTTTCGCGAGCAGTACTTC.

The V and J genes are TRBV5-6 and TRBJ2-7, with no clear D. Germline CDR1 and CDR2: SGHDT and YYEEEE. The CDR3 is made up of 13 amino acids. V shed 0 bases and J shed 1 base, with 5 bases lying between them. CDR3 residues: CASSLGKSYEQYF. In DNA, the CDR3 is TGTGCCAGCAGCTTGGGAAAATCCTACGAGCAGTACTTC.

The chain carries TRBV23-1 and TRBJ1-4; D is unclear. TRBV23-1 carries the ORF label, with uncertain function. V gave up 7 bases and J gave up 2 bases, with 26 bases separating them. The CDR3 spans 19 residues. The CDR3 DNA is TGCGCCAGCATCCACAACCCCCAAGCACAGCCTAGCACTAATGAAAAACTGTTTTTT. It yields the protein CASIHNPQAQPSTNEKLFF.

This clone came up a few times. This sequence joins TRBV29-1 and TRBJ2-7; TRBD1 matches 10 bases. Germline-derived CDR1 and CDR2 are SQVTM and ANQGSEA. The CDR3 runs 14 residues. Trimming removed 6 bases from V and 2 bases from J; junction bases left unmatched: 7. The CDR3 is CSVGTGTGAYEQYF. The CDR3 bases are TGCAGCGTGGGTACCGGGACAGGGGCCTACGAGCAGTACTTC.

The chain carries TRBV2 and TRBJ1-1; TRBD1 is a possible D gene (5 bases). V was shortened by 7 bases and J by 3 bases, with 6 bases between the two germline ends. There are 11 residues in the CDR3. Germline V lookup: CDR1 SNHLY, CDR2 FYNNEI. This CDR3 is CASIRDTEAFF. CDR3 coding DNA: TGTGCCAGCATCAGGGACACTGAAGCTTTCTTT. Together with reference TRBV2 and TRBJ1-1, the CDR3 gives the full variable domain: EPEVTQTPSHQVTQMGQEVILRCVPISNHLYFYWYRQILGQKVEFLVSFYNNEISEKSEIFDDQFSVERPDGSNFTLKIRSTKLEDSAMYFCASIRDTEAFFGQGTRLTVV.

This clone was found a few times. V is TRBV29-1 and J is TRBJ1-1; unclear D gene. Trimming took 5 bases from V and 1 from J, leaving 8 bases between them. The CDR3 is 12 amino acids. The germline CDR1 and CDR2 sequences are SQVTM and ANQGSEA. The CDR3 protein is CSVSPGNTEAFF. CDR3 in DNA: TGCAGCGTTTCCCCCGGGAACACTGAAGCTTTCTTT.

The gene calls are TRBV9 and TRBJ1-1; D uncertain. Germline assignment: CDR1 SGDLS and CDR2 YYNGEE. The CDR3 contains 11 residues. The V end lost 0 bases, the J end lost 5 bases, and 2 bases lay between the germline ends. CDR3: CASSVVTEAFF. The CDR3 bases are TGTGCCAGCAGCGTAGTGACTGAAGCTTTCTTT.

The CDR3 bases are TGTGCCAGCAGCGACGGGTTGGGACTAGCCAAAAACATTCAGTACTTC. It specifies CASSDGLGLAKNIQYF. This chain links TRBV2 with TRBJ2-4; D possibly corresponds to TRBD2 (6 bases). The CDR3 runs to 16 residues. The germline V gene encodes CDR1 SNHLY and CDR2 FYNNEI. Trimming pared 6 bases from V and 0 bases from J, leaving 15 bases between.

The rearrangement links TRBV25-1 to TRBJ1-3; weak D call: TRBD1 (6 bases). Deletions cut 4 bases from V and 2 bases from J, with 6 bases between. The CDR3 spans 13 residues. Germline V gene data show CDR1 as MGHDK and CDR2 as SYGVNS. The CDR3 here is CASSGGPGNTIYF. As DNA, the CDR3 is TGTGCCAGCAGTGGGGGGCCTGGAAACACCATATATTTT.

This clone was seen a few times. The chain has TRBV7-9 and TRBJ1-5, with D tentatively TRBD1 (6 bases). This CDR3 has 16 amino acids. Germline V gene sequence: CDR1 SEHNR, CDR2 FQNEAQ (reference sequence). V was pared by 5 bases and J by 0 bases, with 14 bases between. DNA for the CDR3: TGTGCCAGCAGCCACGGCACAGGGAGTAGCAATCAGCCCCAGCATTTT. Translating gives CASSHGTGSSNQPQHF.

This sequence joins TRBV30 and TRBJ2-1; D gene unclear. The CDR3 length is 12 residues. The V gene's germline CDR1 is GTSNPN and CDR2 SVGIG (reference sequence). V was shortened by 5 bases and J by 3 bases, with 8 bases between the two germline ends. The CDR3 bases are TGTGCCTGGGAAAAAGACTACAATGAGCAGTTCTTC. As protein: CAWEKDYNEQFF.

The chain couples TRBV25-1 to TRBJ2-7, with D uncertain. This CDR3 has 13 amino acids. Germline CDR1 reads MGHDK; CDR2 reads SYGVNS. V was clipped by 2 bases and J by 7 bases, with 12 bases between them. CDR3 in amino acids: CASSEASGREQYF. CDR3 nucleotide sequence: TGTGCCAGCAGTGAAGCTTCCGGACGGGAGCAGTACTTC.

This clone was detected only once. The chain employs TRBV15 and TRBJ2-5, with a possible D match to TRBD2 (6 bases). V was shortened by 1 base and J by 1 base, with 13 bases between the two germline ends. The CDR3 is 16 amino acids. Germline CDR1 reads LNHNV; CDR2 reads YYDKDF (reference sequence). This chain's CDR3 is CATSRGVGDFQETQYF. The CDR3 DNA follows: TGTGCCACCAGCAGAGGGGTCGGGGACTTCCAAGAGACCCAGTACTTC.

The V call is TRBV30, the J call TRBJ2-7; the match to TRBD1 covers 9 bases. Germline values: CDR1 GTSNPN, CDR2 SVGIG (reference sequence). The CDR3 extends over 14 amino acids. V shed 0 bases, J shed 5 bases, and the junction held 5 bases outside the gene matches. The CDR3 here is CAWSVWTGVHEQYF. CDR3 bases: TGTGCCTGGAGTGTGTGGACAGGGGTTCACGAGCAGTACTTC.

The sample holds a few counts of this clone. Different DNA sequences within this sample yield the same CDR3. The chain links TRBV15 to TRBJ1-1; the D is unclear. CDR1 is LNHNV and CDR2 is YYDKDF in the germline V gene (reference sequence). V was cut by 3 bases and J by 1 base, with 6 bases left in between. The CDR3 sequence is 13 residues long. The CDR3 reads CATSRSENTEAFF. The CDR3 DNA sequence: TGTGCCACCAGCAGGTCAGAGAACACTGAAGCTTTCTTT.

This clone was counted a few times. This rearrangement joins TRBV10-3 to TRBJ2-3; tentative D call: TRBD2 (5 bases). The V end lost 6 bases, the J end lost 2 bases, and 15 bases lay between the germline ends. CDR3 size: 15 residues. CDR1 and CDR2 (germline): ENHRY, SYGVKD. The CDR3 loop reads CAIRETTALTDTQYF. The DNA of the CDR3 is TGTGCCATCAGGGAGACTACCGCGCTCACAGATACGCAGTATTTT.

The chain uses TRBV29-1 and TRBJ1-2, with 9 nucleotides matching TRBD1. Germline CDR1 reads SQVTM; CDR2 reads ANQGSEA. Trimming took 5 bases from V and 1 from J; bases not matched to a gene: 2. The CDR3 contains 13 residues. CDR3 DNA sequence: TGCAGCGTTAACAGGGGGCTTAACTATGGCTACACCTTC. The encoded protein is CSVNRGLNYGYTF.

This rearrangement joins TRBV7-8 to TRBJ2-7, with D perhaps matching TRBD2 (6 bases). The germline CDR1 and CDR2 sequences are SGHVS and FQNEAQ. Trimming took off 10 bases at V and 4 bases at J, with 17 bases between the two ends. This CDR3 has 13 amino acids. CDR3 loop: CAIGGVRVYEQYF. CDR3 bases: TGTGCCATTGGCGGGGTCAGGGTGTACGAGCAGTACTTC.